The present T cell receptor (beta chain) was sequenced within a study of metastatic and nonmetastatic thyroid tumors. Not a single patient had been given any form of treatment at any point before undergoing thyroid surgery. TCRdb re-called the PCR reads via MiXCR. The sample has just over 15,000 clones, around 3.8% seen once. The study's findings and limits: In both blood and tumor samples, TCR beta diversity was reported significantly higher for malignant than benign nodules.

Concerning this clone: What it binds is unknown. The identical CDR3 is also encoded by other nucleotide sequences in the sample.

Germline assignment: CDR1 WNHNN and CDR2 SYGVQD (reference sequence). The trim removed 3 bases at V and 0 bases at J, leaving 0 bases unmatched. The CDR3 sequence is 14 residues long. The chain carries TRBV10-1 and TRBJ2-7; 9 bases are shared with TRBD2. This TCR came from a female donor with papillary thyroid cancer or a benign thyroid nodule (not recorded which). Some clones in this sample may be carry-over from other donors' samples. The sample taken for sequencing was tumor tissue. The CDR3: CASSDSGSSYEQYF. The DNA for the CDR3 is TGCGCCAGCAGTGATAGCGGGAGCTCCTACGAGCAGTACTTC.